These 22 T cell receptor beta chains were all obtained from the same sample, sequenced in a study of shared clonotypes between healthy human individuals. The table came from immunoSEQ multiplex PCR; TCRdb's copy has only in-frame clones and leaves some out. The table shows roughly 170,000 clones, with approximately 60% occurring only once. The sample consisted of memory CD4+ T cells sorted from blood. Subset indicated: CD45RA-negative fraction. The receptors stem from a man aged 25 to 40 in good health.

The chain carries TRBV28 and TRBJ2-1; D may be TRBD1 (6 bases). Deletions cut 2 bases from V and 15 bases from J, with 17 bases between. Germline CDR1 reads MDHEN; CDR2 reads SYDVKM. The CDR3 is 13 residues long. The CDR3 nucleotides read TGTGCCAGCAGTTTAATATCAGGGGACGAGTGGTTCTTC. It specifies CASSLISGDEWFF.

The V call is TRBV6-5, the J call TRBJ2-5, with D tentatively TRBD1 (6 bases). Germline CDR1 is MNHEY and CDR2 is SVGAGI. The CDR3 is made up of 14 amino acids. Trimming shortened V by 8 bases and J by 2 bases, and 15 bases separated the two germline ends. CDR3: CASSQGLGQETQYF. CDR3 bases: TGTGCCAGCTCTCAGGGGTTAGGGCAAGAGACCCAGTACTTC.

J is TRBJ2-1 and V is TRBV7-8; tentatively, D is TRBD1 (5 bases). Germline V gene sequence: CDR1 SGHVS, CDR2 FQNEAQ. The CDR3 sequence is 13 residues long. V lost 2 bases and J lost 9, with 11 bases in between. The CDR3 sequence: CASSLFRASEQFF. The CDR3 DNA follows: TGTGCCAGCAGCTTATTCAGGGCCAGTGAGCAGTTCTTC.

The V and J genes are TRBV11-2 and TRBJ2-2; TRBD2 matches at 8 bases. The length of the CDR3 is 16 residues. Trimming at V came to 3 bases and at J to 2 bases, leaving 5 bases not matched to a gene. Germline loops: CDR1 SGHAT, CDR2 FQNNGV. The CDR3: CASSFSGGINTGELFF. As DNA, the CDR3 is TGTGCCAGCAGCTTTTCGGGAGGGATCAACACCGGGGAGCTGTTTTTT.

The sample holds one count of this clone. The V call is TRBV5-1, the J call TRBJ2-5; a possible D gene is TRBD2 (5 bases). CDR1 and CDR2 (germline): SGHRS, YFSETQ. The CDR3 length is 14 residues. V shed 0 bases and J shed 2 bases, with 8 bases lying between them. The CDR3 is CASSLESGQETQYF. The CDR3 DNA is TGCGCCAGCAGCTTGGAGAGCGGACAAGAGACCCAGTACTTC.

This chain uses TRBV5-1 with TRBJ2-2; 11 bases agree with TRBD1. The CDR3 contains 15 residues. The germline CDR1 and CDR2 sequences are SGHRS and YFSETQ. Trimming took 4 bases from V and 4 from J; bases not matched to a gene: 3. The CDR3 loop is CASSGGQGGTGELFF. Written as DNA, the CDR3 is TGCGCCAGCAGCGGGGGACAGGGGGGCACCGGGGAGCTGTTTTTT.

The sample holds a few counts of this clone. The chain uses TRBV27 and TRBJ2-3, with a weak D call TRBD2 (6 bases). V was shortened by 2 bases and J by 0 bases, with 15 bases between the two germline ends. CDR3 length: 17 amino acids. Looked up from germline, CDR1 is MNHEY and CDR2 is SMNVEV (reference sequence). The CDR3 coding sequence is TGTGCCAGCAGTTTAAGTCTTGCGGGACTGAGCACAGATACGCAGTATTTT. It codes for CASSLSLAGLSTDTQYF.

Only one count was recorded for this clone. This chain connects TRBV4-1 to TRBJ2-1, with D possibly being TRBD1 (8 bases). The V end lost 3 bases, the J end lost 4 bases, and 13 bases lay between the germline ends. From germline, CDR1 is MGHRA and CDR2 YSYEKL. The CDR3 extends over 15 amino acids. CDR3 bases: TGCGCCAGCAGCCAGAGCGGGACAGGTTACAATGAGCAGTTCTTC. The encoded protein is CASSQSGTGYNEQFF.

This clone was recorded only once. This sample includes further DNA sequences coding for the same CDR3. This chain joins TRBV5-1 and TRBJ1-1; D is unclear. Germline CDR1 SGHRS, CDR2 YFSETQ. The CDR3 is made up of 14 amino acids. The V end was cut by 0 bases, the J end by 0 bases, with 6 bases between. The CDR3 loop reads CASSLASMNTEAFF. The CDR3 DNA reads TGCGCCAGCAGCTTGGCCTCAATGAACACTGAAGCTTTCTTT. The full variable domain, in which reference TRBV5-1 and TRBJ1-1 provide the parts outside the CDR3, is KAGVTQTPRYLIKTRGQQVTLSCSPISGHRSVSWYQQTPGQGLQFLFEYFSETQRNKGNFPGRFSGRQFSNSRSEMNVSTLELGDSALYLCASSLASMNTEAFFGQGTRLTVV.

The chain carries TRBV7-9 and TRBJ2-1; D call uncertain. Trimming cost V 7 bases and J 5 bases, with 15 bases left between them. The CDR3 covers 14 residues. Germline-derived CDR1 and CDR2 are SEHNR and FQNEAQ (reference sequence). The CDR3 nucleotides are TGTGCCAGCAAAGACCTCCTTCTACACAATGAGCAGTTCTTC. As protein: CASKDLLLHNEQFF.

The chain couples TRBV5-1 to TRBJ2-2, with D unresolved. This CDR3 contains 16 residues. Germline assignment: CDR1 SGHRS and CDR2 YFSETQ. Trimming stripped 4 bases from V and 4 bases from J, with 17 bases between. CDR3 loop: CASSGISGSGTGELFF. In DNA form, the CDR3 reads TGCGCCAGCAGCGGGATATCCGGGTCGGGCACCGGGGAGCTGTTTTTT. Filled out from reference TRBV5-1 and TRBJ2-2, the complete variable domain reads KAGVTQTPRYLIKTRGQQVTLSCSPISGHRSVSWYQQTPGQGLQFLFEYFSETQRNKGNFPGRFSGRQFSNSRSEMNVSTLELGDSALYLCASSGISGSGTGELFFGEGSRLTVL.

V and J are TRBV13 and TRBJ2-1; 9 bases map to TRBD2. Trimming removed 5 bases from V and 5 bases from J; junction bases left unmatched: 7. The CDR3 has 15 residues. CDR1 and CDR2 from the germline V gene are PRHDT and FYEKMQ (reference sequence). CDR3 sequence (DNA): TGTGCCAGCAGCCCAGGGACTAGCAGACACAATGAGCAGTTCTTC. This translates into CASSPGTSRHNEQFF.

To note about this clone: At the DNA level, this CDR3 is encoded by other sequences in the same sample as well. CDR3 residues: CASRFGNQPQHF. The CDR3 DNA reads TGTGCCAGTCGGTTTGGCAATCAGCCCCAGCATTTT. The chain combines TRBV2 with TRBJ1-5, with unresolved D. Trimming pared 9 bases from V and 2 bases from J, leaving 8 bases between. The germline gives CDR1 SNHLY, CDR2 FYNNEI. This CDR3 has 12 amino acids.

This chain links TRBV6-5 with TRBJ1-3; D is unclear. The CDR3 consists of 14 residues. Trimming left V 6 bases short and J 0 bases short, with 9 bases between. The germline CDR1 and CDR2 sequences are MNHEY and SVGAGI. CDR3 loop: CASRGVSSGNTIYF. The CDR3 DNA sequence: TGTGCCAGCAGGGGTGTTAGCTCTGGAAACACCATATATTTT.

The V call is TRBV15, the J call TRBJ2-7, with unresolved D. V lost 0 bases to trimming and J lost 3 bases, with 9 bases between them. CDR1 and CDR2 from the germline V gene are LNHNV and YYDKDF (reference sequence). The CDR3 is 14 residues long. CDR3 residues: CATSREMGIYEQYF. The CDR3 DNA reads TGTGCCACCAGCAGAGAAATGGGGATCTACGAGCAGTACTTC.

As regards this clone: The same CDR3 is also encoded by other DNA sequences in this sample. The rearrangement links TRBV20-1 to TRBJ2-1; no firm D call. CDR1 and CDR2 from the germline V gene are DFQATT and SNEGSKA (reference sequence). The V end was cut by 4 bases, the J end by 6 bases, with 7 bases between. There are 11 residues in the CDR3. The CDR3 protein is CSAKPLNEQFF. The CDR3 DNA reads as TGCAGTGCTAAGCCTCTCAATGAGCAGTTCTTC.

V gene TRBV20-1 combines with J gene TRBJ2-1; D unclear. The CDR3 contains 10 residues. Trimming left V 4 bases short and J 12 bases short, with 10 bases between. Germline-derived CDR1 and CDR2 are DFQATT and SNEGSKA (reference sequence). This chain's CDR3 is CSATDVRQFF. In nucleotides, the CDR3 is TGCAGTGCTACAGACGTGCGGCAGTTCTTC.

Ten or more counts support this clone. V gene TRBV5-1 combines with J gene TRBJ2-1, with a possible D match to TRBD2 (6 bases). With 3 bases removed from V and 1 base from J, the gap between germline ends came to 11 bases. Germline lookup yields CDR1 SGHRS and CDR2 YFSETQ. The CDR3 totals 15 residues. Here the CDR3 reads CASSSGLSSYNEQFF. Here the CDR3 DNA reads TGCGCCAGCAGCTCGGGACTTTCTTCCTACAATGAGCAGTTCTTC.

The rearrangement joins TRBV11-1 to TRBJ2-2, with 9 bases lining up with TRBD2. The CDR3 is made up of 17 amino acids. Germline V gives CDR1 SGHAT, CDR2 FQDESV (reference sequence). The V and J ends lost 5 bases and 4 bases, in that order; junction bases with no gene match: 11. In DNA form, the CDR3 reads TGTGCCAGCAGCCCCATTAGCGGGAGTTTGGTCACCGGGGAGCTGTTTTTT. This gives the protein CASSPISGSLVTGELFF.

The CDR3 DNA is TGTGCCAGCTCACCAGCGTGGGGAGGGCCCACTGAAGCTTTCTTT. It yields the protein CASSPAWGGPTEAFF. This chain connects TRBV18 to TRBJ1-1; D is unclear. The CDR3 is 15 residues long. Trimming took 2 bases from V and 4 from J, leaving 14 bases between them. Germline CDR1 reads KGHSH; CDR2 reads LQKENI.

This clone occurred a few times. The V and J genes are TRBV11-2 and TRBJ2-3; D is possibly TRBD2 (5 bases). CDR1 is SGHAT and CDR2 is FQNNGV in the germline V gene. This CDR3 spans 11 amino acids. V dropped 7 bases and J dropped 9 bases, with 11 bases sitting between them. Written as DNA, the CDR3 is TGTGCCAGCAACCAAGAGGGAACGCAGTATTTT. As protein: CASNQEGTQYF. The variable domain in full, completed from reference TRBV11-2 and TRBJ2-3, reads EAGVAQSPRYKIIEKRQSVAFWCNPISGHATLYWYQQILGQGPKLLIQFQNNGVVDDSQLPKDRFSAERLKGVDSTLKIQPAKLEDSAVYLCASNQEGTQYFGPGTRLTVL.

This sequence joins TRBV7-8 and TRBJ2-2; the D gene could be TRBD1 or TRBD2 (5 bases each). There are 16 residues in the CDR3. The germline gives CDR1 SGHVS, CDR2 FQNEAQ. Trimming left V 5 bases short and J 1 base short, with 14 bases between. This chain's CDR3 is CASSASSRGNTGELFF. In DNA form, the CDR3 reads TGTGCCAGCAGCGCGAGCTCGAGGGGGAACACCGGGGAGCTGTTTTTT.